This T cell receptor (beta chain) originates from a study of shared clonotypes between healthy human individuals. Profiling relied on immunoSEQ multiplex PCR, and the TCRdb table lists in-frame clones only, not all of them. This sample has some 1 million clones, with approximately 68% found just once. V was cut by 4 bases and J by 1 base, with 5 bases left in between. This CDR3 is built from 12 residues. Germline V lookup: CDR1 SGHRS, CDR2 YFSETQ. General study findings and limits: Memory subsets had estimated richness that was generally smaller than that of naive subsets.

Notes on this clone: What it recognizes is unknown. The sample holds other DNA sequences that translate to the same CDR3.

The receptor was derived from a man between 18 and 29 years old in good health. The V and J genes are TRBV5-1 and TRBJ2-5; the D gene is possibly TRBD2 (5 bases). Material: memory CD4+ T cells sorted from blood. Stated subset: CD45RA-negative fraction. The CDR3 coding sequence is TGCGCCAGCAGCCTAGCCCAAGAGACCCAGTACTTC. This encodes CASSLAQETQYF.